This T cell receptor beta chain was recorded in a study of T cell repertoires in cytomegalovirus infection (dated by TCRdb to between 2019 and 2020). Concerning the study at large: Recently identified HLA-C-restricted CMV epitopes, whose presentation resists viral immunomodulation, were targeted by peptide stimulations together with well-studied HLA-B-restricted epitopes. The HLA type of each donor mattered for the analysis, because public TCR beta signatures pointed to carriage of CMV infection along with the matching HLA type.

This sample was sequenced with an Illumina HiSeq 1500. The public sequencing data were trimmed at Q25 with fastp and processed into clonotypes with MiXCR by TCRdb, which kept only in-frame beta chains. Each CDR3 protein gets just one entry, which takes the most common genes and DNA from the rows behind it. The sample includes some 500,000 distinct CDR3 sequences, with around a third observed a single time. Roughly 17% of the sample rests with the top ten. Study-wide conclusions, independent of this receptor: In the ex vivo response, HLA-C-restricted CMV-specific TCR beta clonotypes were dominant, and in two of eight donors the single most frequent clonotype came from this HLA-C-restricted group. Cumulative frequency of public TCR beta family members discriminated carriers of CMV infection plus the relevant HLA type in this cohort and an independent 352-donor cohort.

Read against the paper, the sample's treatment or condition label means: in vitro stimulation with specific CMV peptide epitopes to enrich CMV-specific T cells. Concerning this clonotype: No antigen is known for it. No much larger clonotype is one base removed from it; base qualities were not supplied.

Sequencing used cultured PBMCs, obtained from culture after CMV antigen stimulation. This clonotype was obtained from a human donor in good health (CMV status not recorded). Some clones in this sample may be carry-over from other donors' samples.

The sequence in DNA is TGTGCCACCAGTGATCCCGGGACAGGGAATGGCTACACCTTC. Its translation is CATSDPGTGNGYTF. The rearranged chain carries TRBV24-1 and TRBJ1-2; the junction holds 9 bases that match TRBD1. Taken from cysteine to phenylalanine, the CDR3 has 14 residues. The entry retains the CDR3 DNA only, 42 bases that are in frame from base 1. Compared with germline, V lacks 3 bases and J lacks 6 bases; bases without a gene match: 4. CDR1 and CDR2 were assigned from the germline V gene as KGHDR and SFDVKD.